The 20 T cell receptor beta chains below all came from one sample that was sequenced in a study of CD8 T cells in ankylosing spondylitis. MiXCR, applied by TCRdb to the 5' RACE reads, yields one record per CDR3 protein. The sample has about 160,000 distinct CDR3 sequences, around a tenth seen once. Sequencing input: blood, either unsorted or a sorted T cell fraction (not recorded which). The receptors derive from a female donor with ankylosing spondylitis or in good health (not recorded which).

The CDR3 DNA reads as TGTGCCAGTAGGGTTACTGAAGCTTTCTTT. Translation: CASRVTEAFF. The V and J genes are TRBV11-2 and TRBJ1-1; D remains unclear. In germline, CDR1 is SGHAT, CDR2 FQNNGV. Trimming pared 9 bases from V and 5 bases from J, leaving 7 bases between. This CDR3 has 10 amino acids.

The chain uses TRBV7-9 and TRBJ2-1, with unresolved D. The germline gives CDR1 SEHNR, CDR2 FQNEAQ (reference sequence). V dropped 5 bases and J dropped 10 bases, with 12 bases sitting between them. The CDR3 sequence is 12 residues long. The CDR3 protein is CASSLTGWEQFF. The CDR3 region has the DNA TGTGCCAGCAGCCTTACTGGTTGGGAGCAGTTCTTC. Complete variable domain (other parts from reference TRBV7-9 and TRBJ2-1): DTGVSQNPRHKITKRGQNVTFRCDPISEHNRLYWYRQTLGQGPEFLTYFQNEAQLEKSRLLSDRFSAERPKGSFSTLEIQRTEQGDSAMYLCASSLTGWEQFFGPGTRLTVL.

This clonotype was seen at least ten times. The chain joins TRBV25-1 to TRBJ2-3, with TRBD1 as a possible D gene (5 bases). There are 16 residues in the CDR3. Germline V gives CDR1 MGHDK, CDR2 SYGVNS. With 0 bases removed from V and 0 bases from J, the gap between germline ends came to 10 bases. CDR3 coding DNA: TGTGCCAGCAGTGAATATTTCGACAGTAGCACAGATACGCAGTATTTT. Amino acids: CASSEYFDSSTDTQYF.

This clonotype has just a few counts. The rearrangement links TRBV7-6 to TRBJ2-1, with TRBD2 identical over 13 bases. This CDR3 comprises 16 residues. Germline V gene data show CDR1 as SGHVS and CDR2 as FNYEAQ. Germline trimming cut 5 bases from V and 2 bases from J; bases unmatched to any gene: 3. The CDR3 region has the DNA TGTGCCAGCAGCCCAGGACTAGCGGGAGCCTACAATGAGCAGTTCTTC. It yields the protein CASSPGLAGAYNEQFF.

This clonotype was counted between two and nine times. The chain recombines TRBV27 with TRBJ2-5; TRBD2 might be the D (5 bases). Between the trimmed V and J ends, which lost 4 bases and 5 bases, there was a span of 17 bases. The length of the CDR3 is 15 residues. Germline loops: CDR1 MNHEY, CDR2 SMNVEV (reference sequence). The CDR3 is CASSSQIGDWETQYF. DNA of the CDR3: TGTGCCAGCAGTTCGCAAATCGGGGATTGGGAGACCCAGTACTTC.

CDR3 in DNA: TGTGCCAGCTGCCTCACGGGACAGAGCACAGATACGCAGTATTTT. Translating it yields CASCLTGQSTDTQYF. The V call is TRBV12-3 or TRBV12-4, the J call TRBJ2-3; 7 bases align to TRBD1. V shed 8 bases and J 0 bases; nucleotides not matched to a gene: 8. The CDR3 has 15 residues.

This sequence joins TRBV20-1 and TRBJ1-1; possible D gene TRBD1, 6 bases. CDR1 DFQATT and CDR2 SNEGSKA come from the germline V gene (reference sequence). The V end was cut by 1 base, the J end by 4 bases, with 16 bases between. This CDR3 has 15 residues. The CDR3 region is CSARAPHRGGTEAFF. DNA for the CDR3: TGCAGTGCTAGAGCCCCCCACAGAGGGGGCACTGAAGCTTTCTTT.

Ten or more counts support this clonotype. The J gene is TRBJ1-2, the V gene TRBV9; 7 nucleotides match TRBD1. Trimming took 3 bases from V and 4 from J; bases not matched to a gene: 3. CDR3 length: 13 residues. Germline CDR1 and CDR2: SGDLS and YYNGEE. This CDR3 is CASSERDSYGYTF. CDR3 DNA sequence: TGTGCCAGCAGCGAGAGGGACAGCTATGGCTACACCTTC.

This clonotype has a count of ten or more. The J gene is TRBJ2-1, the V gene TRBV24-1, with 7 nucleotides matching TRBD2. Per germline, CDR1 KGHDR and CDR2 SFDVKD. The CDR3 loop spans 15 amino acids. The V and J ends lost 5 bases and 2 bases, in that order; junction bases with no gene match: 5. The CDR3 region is CATSAASGPYNEQFF. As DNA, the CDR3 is TGTGCCACCAGTGCGGCTAGCGGACCCTACAATGAGCAGTTCTTC.

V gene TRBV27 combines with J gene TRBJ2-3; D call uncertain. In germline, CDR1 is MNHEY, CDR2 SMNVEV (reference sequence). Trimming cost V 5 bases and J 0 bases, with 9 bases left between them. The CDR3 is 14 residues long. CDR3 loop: CASSPSSSTDTQYF. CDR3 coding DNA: TGTGCCAGCAGTCCGAGCAGTAGCACAGATACGCAGTATTTT.

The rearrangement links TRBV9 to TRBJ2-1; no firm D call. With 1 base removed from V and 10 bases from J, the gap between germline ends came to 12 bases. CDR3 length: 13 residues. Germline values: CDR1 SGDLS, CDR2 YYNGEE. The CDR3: CASSVFGTYEQFF. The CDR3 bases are TGTGCCAGCAGCGTATTCGGAACGTACGAGCAGTTCTTC.

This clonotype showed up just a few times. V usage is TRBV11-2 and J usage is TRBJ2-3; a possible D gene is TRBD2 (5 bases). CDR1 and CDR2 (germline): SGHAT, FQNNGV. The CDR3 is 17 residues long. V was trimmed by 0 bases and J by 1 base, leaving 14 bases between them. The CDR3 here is CASSLDSGIIGTDTQYF. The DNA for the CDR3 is TGTGCCAGCAGCTTAGACTCCGGGATCATCGGCACAGATACGCAGTATTTT.

This CDR3 reads CSARGGRYTGNTIYF. CDR3 DNA: TGCAGTGCTAGGGGAGGTCGATACACTGGAAACACCATATATTTT. The rearrangement links TRBV20-1 to TRBJ1-3; D ambiguous. This CDR3 is 15 amino acids long. Germline lookup yields CDR1 DFQATT and CDR2 SNEGSKA (reference sequence). Trimming took off 3 bases at V and 2 bases at J, with 14 bases between the two ends.

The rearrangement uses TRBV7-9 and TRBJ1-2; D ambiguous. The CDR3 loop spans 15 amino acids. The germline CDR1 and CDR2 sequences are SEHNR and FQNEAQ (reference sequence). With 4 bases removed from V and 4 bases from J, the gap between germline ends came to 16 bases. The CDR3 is CASSWGRGSSYGYTF. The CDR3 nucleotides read TGTGCCAGCAGCTGGGGTCGAGGGTCGAGCTATGGCTACACCTTC. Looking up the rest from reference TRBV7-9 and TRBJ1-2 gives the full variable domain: DTGVSQNPRHKITKRGQNVTFRCDPISEHNRLYWYRQTLGQGPEFLTYFQNEAQLEKSRLLSDRFSAERPKGSFSTLEIQRTEQGDSAMYLCASSWGRGSSYGYTFGSGTRLTVV.

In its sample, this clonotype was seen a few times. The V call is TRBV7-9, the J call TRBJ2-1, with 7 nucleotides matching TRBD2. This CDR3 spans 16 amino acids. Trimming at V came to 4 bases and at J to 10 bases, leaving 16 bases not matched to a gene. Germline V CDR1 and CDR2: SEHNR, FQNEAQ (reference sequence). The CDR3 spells CASSSQSSGIWAEQFF. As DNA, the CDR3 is TGTGCCAGCAGCTCCCAGTCAAGCGGGATTTGGGCGGAGCAGTTCTTC.

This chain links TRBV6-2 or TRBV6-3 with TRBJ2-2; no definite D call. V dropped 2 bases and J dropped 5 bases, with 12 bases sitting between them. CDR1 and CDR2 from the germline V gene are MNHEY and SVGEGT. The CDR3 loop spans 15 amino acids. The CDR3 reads CASSYPGQRTGELFF. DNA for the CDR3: TGTGCCAGCAGTTACCCCGGCCAGAGGACCGGGGAGCTGTTTTTT.

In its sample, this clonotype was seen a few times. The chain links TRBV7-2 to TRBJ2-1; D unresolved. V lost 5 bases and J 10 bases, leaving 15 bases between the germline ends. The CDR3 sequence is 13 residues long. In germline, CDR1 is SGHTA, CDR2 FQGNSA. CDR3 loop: CASSPDRFPEQFF. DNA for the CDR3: TGTGCCAGCAGCCCCGATCGGTTCCCGGAGCAGTTCTTC.

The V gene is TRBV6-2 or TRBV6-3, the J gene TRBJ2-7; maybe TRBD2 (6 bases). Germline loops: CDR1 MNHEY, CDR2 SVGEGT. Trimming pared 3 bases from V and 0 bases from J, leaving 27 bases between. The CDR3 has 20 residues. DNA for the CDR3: TGTGCCAGCAGTTATTACGCTCCGGGACTCAACCCGCGGGACTCCTACGAGCAGTACTTC. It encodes CASSYYAPGLNPRDSYEQYF.

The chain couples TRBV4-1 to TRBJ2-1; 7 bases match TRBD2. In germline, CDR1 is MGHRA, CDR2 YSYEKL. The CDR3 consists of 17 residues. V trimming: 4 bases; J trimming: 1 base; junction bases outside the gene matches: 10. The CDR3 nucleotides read TGCGCCAGCAGCCCACCTACCACTAGCGTATCCTACAATGAGCAGTTCTTC. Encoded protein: CASSPPTTSVSYNEQFF.

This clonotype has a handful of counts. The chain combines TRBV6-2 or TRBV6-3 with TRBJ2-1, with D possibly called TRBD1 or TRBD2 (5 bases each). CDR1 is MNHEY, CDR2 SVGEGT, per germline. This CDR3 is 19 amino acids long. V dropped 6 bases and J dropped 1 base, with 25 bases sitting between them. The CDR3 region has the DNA TGTGCCAGCAGCCCACCCCTCCGGGGCTCCTCCTATTCCTACAATGAGCAGTTCTTC. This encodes CASSPPLRGSSYSYNEQFF.